This T cell receptor beta chain was retrieved from a study of post-analysis software for immune sequencing data. Overall study: The study covered relapsing-remitting, secondary progressive and progressive-relapsing courses of multiple sclerosis. Regarding the study as a whole: Significantly lower normalized Chao1 diversity was seen in multiple sclerosis patients than in controls. Controls showed lower frequencies than patients for five TRBV segments, and TRBV5-6, TRBV5-1 and TRBV20-1 were among these.

Carried by the TCR beta cDNA libraries were unique molecular identifiers. TCRdb redid the calling of the PCR reads with MiXCR, one entry per CDR3 protein. The data show about 560,000 distinct CDR3 sequences, roughly two fifths seen once. This clonotype appeared a few times. The antigen is undetermined. The CDR3 runs 12 residues. Trimming removed 4 bases from V and 7 bases from J, with 8 bases in between. Sequencing input: blood. The chain uses TRBV12-3 or TRBV12-4 and TRBJ2-1; D is unresolved. This clonotype was obtained from a girl aged 10-17 years with multiple sclerosis. CDR3 sequence reads: CASSSALNEQFF. The CDR3 DNA reads TGTGCCAGCAGTTCGGCGCTTAATGAGCAGTTCTTC.